This TCR beta chain is from a study of blood T cell repertoires in COVID-19. The overall study: Samples came from the United States, Italy and Spain, spanning acute and convalescent COVID-19.

V was clipped by 3 bases and J by 2 bases, with 5 bases between them. CDR3 length: 13 amino acids. CDR1 is LNHNV and CDR2 is YYDKDF in the germline V gene (reference sequence). Generated by immunoSEQ multiplex PCR, the TCRdb table keeps only in-frame clones and is missing some. Of about 140,000 clones listed, approximately 82% are singletons. The V call is TRBV15, the J call TRBJ1-3; D remains ambiguous. The sample consisted of peripheral blood. This receptor was identified in a man aged 55 to 70 with active or convalescent COVID-19. DNA of the CDR3: TGTGCCACCAGCAGGACTGCTGGAAACACCATATATTTT. Translated, it gives CATSRTAGNTIYF.